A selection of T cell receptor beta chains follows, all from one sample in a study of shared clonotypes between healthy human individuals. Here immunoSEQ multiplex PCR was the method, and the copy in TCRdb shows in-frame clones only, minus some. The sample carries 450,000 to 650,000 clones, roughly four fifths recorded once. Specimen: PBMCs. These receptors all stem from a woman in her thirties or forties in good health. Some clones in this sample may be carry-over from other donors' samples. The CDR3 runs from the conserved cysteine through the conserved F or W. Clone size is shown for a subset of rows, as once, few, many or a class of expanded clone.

CDR3aa: CASSDGNRREAFF
v_gene: TRBV5-6
j_gene: TRBJ1-1
abundance: -

CDR3aa: CASSLQLYEQYF
v_gene: TRBV28
j_gene: TRBJ2-7
abundance: -

CDR3aa: CASSSPLRREATPTYEQYF
v_gene: TRBV5-6
j_gene: TRBJ2-7
abundance: -

CDR3aa: CASSLVSQGAEAFF
v_gene: TRBV11-2
j_gene: TRBJ1-1
abundance: many

CDR3aa: CASSVDGGSTDTQYF
v_gene: TRBV9
j_gene: TRBJ2-3
abundance: -

CDR3aa: CASSLTPGDNEQFF
v_gene: TRBV11-2
j_gene: TRBJ2-1
abundance: -

CDR3aa: CASSLGRPGGNTEAFF
v_gene: TRBV7-2
j_gene: TRBJ1-1
abundance: -

CDR3aa: CASSPRGWGQETQYF
v_gene: TRBV5-1
j_gene: TRBJ2-5
abundance: once

CDR3aa: CASSLLAGGQETQYF
v_gene: TRBV7-3
j_gene: TRBJ2-5
abundance: -

CDR3aa: CASSLGRSDNEQFF
v_gene: TRBV7-7
j_gene: TRBJ2-1
abundance: few

CDR3aa: CASSPRFGDSSYEQYF
v_gene: TRBV7-8
j_gene: TRBJ2-7
abundance: -

CDR3aa: CAWGAGLENEQYF
v_gene: TRBV30
j_gene: TRBJ2-7
abundance: -

CDR3aa: CASPPAGGSYEQYF
v_gene: TRBV28
j_gene: TRBJ2-7
abundance: -